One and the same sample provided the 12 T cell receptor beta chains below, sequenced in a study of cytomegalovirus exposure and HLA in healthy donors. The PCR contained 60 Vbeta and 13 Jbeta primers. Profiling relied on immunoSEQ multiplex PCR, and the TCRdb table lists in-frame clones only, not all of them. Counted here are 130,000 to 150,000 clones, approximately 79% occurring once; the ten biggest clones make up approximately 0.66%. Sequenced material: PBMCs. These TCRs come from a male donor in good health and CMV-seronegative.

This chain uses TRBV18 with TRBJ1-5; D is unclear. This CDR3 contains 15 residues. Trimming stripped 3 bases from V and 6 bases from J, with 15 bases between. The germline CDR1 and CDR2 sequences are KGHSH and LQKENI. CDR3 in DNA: TGTGCCAGCTCACCGGTAGGAGGGTACGGTCAGCCCCAGCATTTT. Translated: CASSPVGGYGQPQHF.

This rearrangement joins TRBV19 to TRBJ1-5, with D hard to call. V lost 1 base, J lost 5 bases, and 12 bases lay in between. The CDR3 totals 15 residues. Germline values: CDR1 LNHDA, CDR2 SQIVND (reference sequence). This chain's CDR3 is CASSIAGWEYQPQHF. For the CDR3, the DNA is TGTGCCAGTAGTATAGCGGGATGGGAATATCAGCCCCAGCATTTT. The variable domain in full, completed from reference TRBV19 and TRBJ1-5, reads DGGITQSPKYLFRKEGQNVTLSCEQNLNHDAMYWYRQDPGQGLRLIYYSQIVNDFQKGDIAEGYSVSREKKESFPLTVTSAQKNPTAFYLCASSIAGWEYQPQHFGDGTRLSIL.

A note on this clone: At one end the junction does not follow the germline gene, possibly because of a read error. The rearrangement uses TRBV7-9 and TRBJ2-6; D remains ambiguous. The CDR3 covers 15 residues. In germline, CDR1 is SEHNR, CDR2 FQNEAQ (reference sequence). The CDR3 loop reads CSSLRLSSGANVLTF. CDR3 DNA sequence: TGTTCCAGCCTCAGGCTGTCCTCTGGGGCCAACGTCCTGACTTTC.

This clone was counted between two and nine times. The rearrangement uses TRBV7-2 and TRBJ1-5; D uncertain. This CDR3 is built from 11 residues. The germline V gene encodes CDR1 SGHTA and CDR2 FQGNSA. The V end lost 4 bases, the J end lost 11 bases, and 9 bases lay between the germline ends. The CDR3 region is CASSSGPSQHF. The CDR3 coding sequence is TGTGCCAGCAGCTCCGGTCCGTCCCAGCATTTT. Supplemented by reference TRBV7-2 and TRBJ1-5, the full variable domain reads GAGVSQSPSNKVTEKGKDVELRCDPISGHTALYWYRQSLGQGLEFLIYFQGNSAPDKSGLPSDRFSAERTGGSVSTLTIQRTQQEDSAVYLCASSSGPSQHFGDGTRLSIL.

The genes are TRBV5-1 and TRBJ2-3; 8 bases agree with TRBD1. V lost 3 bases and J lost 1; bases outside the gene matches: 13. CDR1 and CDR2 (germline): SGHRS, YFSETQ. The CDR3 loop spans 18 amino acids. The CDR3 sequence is CASSWGDRGSGGTDTQYF. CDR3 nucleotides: TGCGCCAGCAGCTGGGGAGACAGGGGATCAGGGGGCACAGATACGCAGTATTTT.

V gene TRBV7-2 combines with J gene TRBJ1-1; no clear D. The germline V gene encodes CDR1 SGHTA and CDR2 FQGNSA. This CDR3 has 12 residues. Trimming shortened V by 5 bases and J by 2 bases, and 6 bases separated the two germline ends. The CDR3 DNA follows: TGTGCCAGCAGCCCGTTTAACACTGAAGCTTTCTTT. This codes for CASSPFNTEAFF.

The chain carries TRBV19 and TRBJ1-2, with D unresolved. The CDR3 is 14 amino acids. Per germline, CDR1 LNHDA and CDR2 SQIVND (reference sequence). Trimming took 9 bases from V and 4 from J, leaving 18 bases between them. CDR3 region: CASSVAGMGYGYTF. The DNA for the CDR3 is TGTGCCAGCTCTGTGGCGGGGATGGGCTATGGCTACACCTTC.

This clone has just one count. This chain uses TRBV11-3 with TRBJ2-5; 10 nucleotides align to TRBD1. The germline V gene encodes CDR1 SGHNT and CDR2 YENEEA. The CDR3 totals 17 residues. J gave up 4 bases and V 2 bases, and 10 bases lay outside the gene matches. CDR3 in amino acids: CASSLPWTGGFLETQYF. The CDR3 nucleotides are TGTGCCAGCAGCTTACCATGGACAGGGGGATTCTTAGAGACCCAGTACTTC.

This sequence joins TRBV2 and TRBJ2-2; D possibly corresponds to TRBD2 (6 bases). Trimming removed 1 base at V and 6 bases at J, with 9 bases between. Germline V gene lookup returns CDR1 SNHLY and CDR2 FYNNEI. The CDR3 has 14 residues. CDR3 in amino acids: CASSEGRVPGELFF. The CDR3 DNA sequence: TGTGCCAGCAGTGAAGGGAGGGTTCCCGGGGAGCTGTTTTTT.

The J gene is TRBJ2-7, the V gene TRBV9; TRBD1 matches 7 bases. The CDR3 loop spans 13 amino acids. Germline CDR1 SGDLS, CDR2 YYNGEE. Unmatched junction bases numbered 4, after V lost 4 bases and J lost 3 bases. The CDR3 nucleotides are TGTGCCAGCAGCAACCGGGACAGCTACGAGCAGTACTTC. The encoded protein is CASSNRDSYEQYF.

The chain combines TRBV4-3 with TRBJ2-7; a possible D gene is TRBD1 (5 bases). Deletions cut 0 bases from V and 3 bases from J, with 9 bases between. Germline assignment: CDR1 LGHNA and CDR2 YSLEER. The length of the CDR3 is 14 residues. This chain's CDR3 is CASSQDRGNYEQYF. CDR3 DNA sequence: TGCGCCAGCAGCCAAGATAGGGGAAACTACGAGCAGTACTTC.

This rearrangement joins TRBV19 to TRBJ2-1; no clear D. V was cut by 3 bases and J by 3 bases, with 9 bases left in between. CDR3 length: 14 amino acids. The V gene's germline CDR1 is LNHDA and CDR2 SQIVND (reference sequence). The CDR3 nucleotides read TGTGCCAGTAGTATTACTGCTGACTACAATGAGCAGTTCTTC. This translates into CASSITADYNEQFF.